These 7 T cell receptor beta chains originate from one sample sequenced in a study of cytomegalovirus exposure and HLA in healthy donors. Use of 60 Vbeta and 13 Jbeta primers characterized the PCR. Some clones are missing from TCRdb's copy, which holds only in-frame ones; the method was immunoSEQ multiplex PCR. The table has about 200,000 clones, roughly 80% seen once; the top ten hold less than 2.5%. Specimen: PBMCs. These receptors all stem from a woman in her twenties or thirties in good health and CMV-seropositive.

The rearrangement joins TRBV7-3 to TRBJ2-2, with D possibly being TRBD1 (6 bases). The CDR3 spans 15 residues. The V end lost 2 bases, the J end lost 0 bases, and 7 bases lay between the germline ends. Per germline, CDR1 SGHTA and CDR2 FQGTGA. Here the CDR3 reads CASSLGTPNTGELFF. Here the CDR3 DNA reads TGTGCCAGCAGCTTAGGGACACCGAACACCGGGGAGCTGTTTTTT.

The V and J genes are TRBV4-1 and TRBJ2-3; D not certain. The CDR3 consists of 15 residues. The germline V and J ends were trimmed by 1 base and 2 bases, with 10 bases remaining between them. Germline CDR1 reads MGHRA; CDR2 reads YSYEKL. CDR3 amino acids: CASSQVRLPTDTQYF. The CDR3 DNA is TGCGCCAGCAGCCAAGTGAGACTGCCCACAGATACGCAGTATTTT.

This clone has a handful of counts. The chain combines TRBV7-3 with TRBJ2-1; 9 bases are shared with TRBD2. V was pared by 5 bases and J by 1 base, with 3 bases of the junction left unmatched. CDR1 is SGHTA and CDR2 is FQGTGA in the germline V gene. This CDR3 is built from 15 residues. The CDR3 DNA reads TGTGCCAGCAGCAGCGGGGGGTATTCCTACAATGAGCAGTTCTTC. Protein: CASSSGGYSYNEQFF.

The V call is TRBV19, the J call TRBJ2-1, with 11 bases that match TRBD2. V lost 5 bases, J lost 5 bases, and 5 bases stayed unmatched. Germline V gene data show CDR1 as LNHDA and CDR2 as SQIVND (reference sequence). The CDR3 has 15 residues. For the CDR3, the DNA is TGTGCCAGTAGTCCGATGACTAGCGGGGACAATGAGCAGTTCTTC. This gives the protein CASSPMTSGDNEQFF.

This clone was recorded a few times. This chain uses TRBV10-3 with TRBJ1-6, with D perhaps TRBD1 (6 bases). The CDR3 runs 12 residues. V lost 4 bases and J 8 bases, leaving 6 bases between the germline ends. From germline, CDR1 is ENHRY and CDR2 SYGVKD. The CDR3 here is CAISGTDSPLHF. As DNA, the CDR3 is TGTGCCATCAGTGGGACAGATTCACCCCTCCACTTT.

The chain uses TRBV5-1 and TRBJ2-3, with TRBD1 matching over 9 bases. The CDR3 is 16 residues long. After removal of 4 bases from V and 6 bases from J, the junction contained 12 bases not matched to a gene. Germline-derived CDR1 and CDR2 are SGHRS and YFSETQ. In DNA, the CDR3 is TGCGCCAGCAGCCTCAACCCGGGACAGGGAGTCGATACGCAGTATTTT. The encoded protein is CASSLNPGQGVDTQYF.

There are a few counts of this clone. This chain joins TRBV11-2 and TRBJ1-1, with TRBD1 matching over 9 bases. The CDR3 runs to 15 residues. V was clipped by 3 bases and J by 6 bases; unmatched bases: 8. Looked up from germline, CDR1 is SGHAT and CDR2 is FQNNGV. In nucleotides, the CDR3 is TGTGCCAGCAGCTTTCCGGGACAGGGAGGACCTGAAGCTTTCTTT. Translated, it gives CASSFPGQGGPEAFF.